The 30 T cell receptor beta chains below were found in one sample sequenced in a study of early T cells in non-severe SARS-CoV-2 infection. TCRdb ran MiXCR on the 5' RACE reads and lists one entry per CDR3 protein. The profile shows fewer than 85,000 distinct CDR3 sequences, roughly 12% of them singletons. The sample comprised whole blood. These receptors originate from an adult who was a healthcare worker with PCR-confirmed SARS-CoV-2 infection or an uninfected control (not recorded which).

The chain links TRBV28 to TRBJ1-5; 9 bases are a match to TRBD1. CDR1 and CDR2 (germline): MDHEN, SYDVKM. The CDR3 extends over 15 amino acids. V was pared by 4 bases and J by 5 bases, with 6 bases of the junction left unmatched. In nucleotides, the CDR3 is TGTGCCAGCAGTTCATCCGGGACAGGGTATCAGCCCCAGCATTTT. This sequence encodes CASSSSGTGYQPQHF. Full variable domain (outside the CDR3, taken from reference TRBV28 and TRBJ1-5): DVKVTQSSRYLVKRTGEKVFLECVQDMDHENMFWYRQDPGLGLRLIYFSYDVKMKEKGDIPEGYSVSREKKERFSLILESASTNQTSMYLCASSSSGTGYQPQHFGDGTRLSIL.

This rearrangement joins TRBV2 to TRBJ2-7, with 12 bases lining up with TRBD1. The germline V gene has CDR1 SNHLY and CDR2 FYNNEI. This CDR3 is built from 14 residues. V was clipped by 6 bases and J by 7 bases; unmatched bases: 7. The CDR3 DNA reads TGTGCCAGCAGACCGGGACAGGGGGCCGAGGAGCAGTACTTC. It encodes CASRPGQGAEEQYF.

The chain couples TRBV19 to TRBJ2-5; D uncertain. From germline, CDR1 is LNHDA and CDR2 SQIVND (reference sequence). The CDR3 is 11 amino acids. V was trimmed by 3 bases and J by 5 bases, leaving 4 bases between them. The CDR3 is CASSMMETQYF. CDR3 sequence (DNA): TGTGCCAGTAGTATGATGGAGACCCAGTACTTC.

This clonotype showed up just a few times. The chain has TRBV9 and TRBJ2-7; the match to TRBD1 covers 10 bases. The V gene's germline CDR1 is SGDLS and CDR2 YYNGEE. The CDR3 covers 14 residues. V dropped 5 bases and J dropped 6; count of bases not matched to a gene: 8. For the CDR3, the DNA is TGTGCCAGCAGGCGGACAGGGGGAAGTGGCGAGCAGTACTTC. Amino acid sequence: CASRRTGGSGEQYF.

This clonotype was counted at least ten times. The rearrangement links TRBV3-1 to TRBJ1-6; TRBD1 agrees at 7 bases. Germline loops: CDR1 LGHDT, CDR2 YNNKEL (reference sequence). The length of the CDR3 is 15 residues. Trimming took 6 bases from V and 3 from J; bases not matched to a gene: 5. The CDR3 DNA sequence: TGTGCCAGCAGACTGGGACAGAACTATAATTCACCCCTCCACTTT. This encodes CASRLGQNYNSPLHF.

The chain couples TRBV18 to TRBJ1-6, with D perhaps matching TRBD1 (6 bases). V gave up 5 bases and J gave up 0 bases, with 14 bases separating them. Germline V gives CDR1 KGHSH, CDR2 LQKENI. This CDR3 is built from 17 residues. The CDR3 nucleotides are TGTGCCAGCTCATTGCAGGGGAGGAGCTCCTATAATTCACCCCTCCACTTT. This sequence encodes CASSLQGRSSYNSPLHF.

The chain joins TRBV30 to TRBJ1-2; D may be TRBD1 (6 bases). V was cut by 2 bases and J by 4 bases, with 11 bases left in between. This CDR3 has 13 amino acids. Germline V gives CDR1 GTSNPN, CDR2 SVGIG (reference sequence). The CDR3 is CAWSQQGLYGYTF. The CDR3 DNA reads as TGTGCCTGGAGTCAACAGGGCCTCTATGGCTACACCTTC.

This clonotype was counted ten times or more. The V gene is TRBV7-9, the J gene TRBJ1-3; D unresolved. The CDR3 has 16 residues. The germline V gene encodes CDR1 SEHNR and CDR2 FQNEAQ (reference sequence). V was trimmed by 6 bases and J by 0 bases, leaving 15 bases between them. CDR3 DNA sequence: TGTGCCAGCAGTTCCCCCGAATCTTACTCTGGAAACACCATATATTTT. Translated, it gives CASSSPESYSGNTIYF.

This clonotype appeared a few times. This chain joins TRBV3-1 and TRBJ2-6, with D possibly being TRBD1 (6 bases). V dropped 6 bases and J dropped 1 base, with 7 bases sitting between them. The CDR3 spans 14 residues. Germline-derived CDR1 and CDR2 are LGHDT and YNNKEL (reference sequence). Here the CDR3 DNA reads TGTGCCAGCAGGGGGACATCTGGGGCCAACGTCCTGACTTTC. Its translation is CASRGTSGANVLTF.

This clonotype was recorded a few times. The chain recombines TRBV29-1 with TRBJ2-2; D unclear. Germline V gene sequence: CDR1 SQVTM, CDR2 ANQGSEA. V lost 5 bases, J lost 4 bases, and 11 bases lay in between. The CDR3 extends over 13 amino acids. The CDR3 DNA is TGCAGCGTTAAGAAGTGGGGCACCGGGGAGCTGTTTTTT. It encodes CSVKKWGTGELFF.

This clonotype has just a few counts. This CDR3 reads CASSQTPRDPVWNEQFF. CDR3 nucleotides: TGCGCCAGCAGCCAAACGCCCCGGGACCCGGTTTGGAATGAGCAGTTCTTC. V and J are TRBV4-1 and TRBJ2-1, with D possibly being TRBD1 or TRBD2 (5 bases each). This CDR3 has 17 residues. V was cut by 2 bases and J by 7 bases, with 21 bases left in between. Germline V gives CDR1 MGHRA, CDR2 YSYEKL.

This clonotype was found a few times. CDR3 amino acids: CASSPYPLGYEQYF. The DNA of the CDR3 is TGTGCCAGCAGTCCATACCCGCTAGGTTACGAGCAGTACTTC. The chain combines TRBV27 with TRBJ2-7; D is undetermined. Per the germline V gene, CDR1 is MNHEY and CDR2 is SMNVEV (reference sequence). This CDR3 contains 14 residues. V lost 5 bases and J lost 4, with 15 bases in between.

This clonotype occurred many times. The chain joins TRBV5-1 to TRBJ2-2; D might be TRBD1 or TRBD2, each matching 5 bases. The V gene's germline CDR1 is SGHRS and CDR2 YFSETQ. V was trimmed by 0 bases and J by 6 bases, leaving 12 bases between them. The CDR3 sequence is 15 residues long. The CDR3, as DNA: TGCGCCAGCAGCTTGGACGGGGCCCCCTCCGGGGAGCTGTTTTTT. Protein product: CASSLDGAPSGELFF. The full variable domain, with the rest looked up from reference TRBV5-1 and TRBJ2-2, is KAGVTQTPRYLIKTRGQQVTLSCSPISGHRSVSWYQQTPGQGLQFLFEYFSETQRNKGNFPGRFSGRQFSNSRSEMNVSTLELGDSALYLCASSLDGAPSGELFFGEGSRLTVL.

This clonotype came up once. The genes are TRBV2 and TRBJ2-2; TRBD1 agrees at 7 bases. This CDR3 comprises 14 residues. Germline V lookup: CDR1 SNHLY, CDR2 FYNNEI. Trimming cost V 11 bases and J 5 bases; bases outside gene matches: 11. The CDR3 DNA is TGTGCCGGCCGGGGACAGTTGGAAACCGGGGAGCTGTTTTTT. Translation gives CAGRGQLETGELFF.

This clonotype was seen more than once but under ten times. At one end, the junction sequence differs from germline, possibly due to a read error. The V and J genes are TRBV3-1 and TRBJ2-7; 8 bases map to TRBD2. The CDR3 runs to 12 residues. Per germline, CDR1 LGHDT and CDR2 YNNKEL (reference sequence). The CDR3 nucleotides are TGTGCCAGCAGCCACGGACGAGGGACTAGTTTGTTC. As protein: CASSHGRGTSLF.

This clonotype came up many times. The chain links TRBV18 to TRBJ2-1; 14 bases map to TRBD2. There are 15 residues in the CDR3. Germline V gene data show CDR1 as KGHSH and CDR2 as LQKENI. J was trimmed by 8 bases and V by 4 bases; bases with no gene match: 4. CDR3 amino acids: CASSLGTSGSHEQFF. Here the CDR3 DNA reads TGTGCCAGCTCACTGGGGACTAGCGGGAGCCATGAGCAGTTCTTC.

This clonotype was observed a few times. The chain couples TRBV10-1 to TRBJ2-2; D remains unclear. The CDR3 has 13 amino acids. V gave up 2 bases and J gave up 3 bases, with 4 bases separating them. The V gene's germline CDR1 is WNHNN and CDR2 SYGVQD (reference sequence). The DNA for the CDR3 is TGCGCCAGCAGTGAGCGGGACACCGGGGAGCTGTTTTTT. Translation gives CASSERDTGELFF.

This chain joins TRBV9 and TRBJ1-2; perhaps TRBD1 as D (6 bases). V was pared by 0 bases and J by 1 base, with 10 bases between. From germline, CDR1 is SGDLS and CDR2 YYNGEE. There are 15 residues in the CDR3. Here the CDR3 reads CASSVEQGSNYGYTF. In nucleotides, the CDR3 is TGTGCCAGCAGCGTAGAACAGGGAAGTAACTATGGCTACACCTTC.

Only a few counts were recorded for this clonotype. The rearrangement joins TRBV3-1 to TRBJ2-1, with D hard to call. This CDR3 comprises 14 residues. V dropped 4 bases and J dropped 15 bases, with 22 bases sitting between them. CDR1 is LGHDT, CDR2 YNNKEL, per germline (reference sequence). CDR3 nucleotides: TGTGCCAGCAGCCTATTTAACTCAGACCAAAGTGCGTTCTTC. This codes for CASSLFNSDQSAFF.

The V call is TRBV5-6, the J call TRBJ2-5; no firm D call. This CDR3 has 14 residues. The germline V and J ends were trimmed by 0 bases and 2 bases, with 8 bases remaining between them. Germline CDR1 and CDR2: SGHDT and YYEEEE. CDR3: CASSLALGQETQYF. CDR3 nucleotides: TGTGCCAGCAGCTTGGCCCTAGGGCAAGAGACCCAGTACTTC.

This clonotype occurred many times. The J gene is TRBJ2-5, the V gene TRBV12-3 or TRBV12-4, with 9 bases that match TRBD2. There are 15 residues in the CDR3. Germline trimming cut 7 bases from V and 2 bases from J; bases unmatched to any gene: 8. CDR3 loop: CASTSFTSGQETQYF. The CDR3 DNA is TGTGCCAGCACGAGCTTTACTAGCGGGCAAGAGACCCAGTACTTC.

The rearrangement links TRBV20-1 to TRBJ2-1, with 8 bases that match TRBD2. V gave up 0 bases and J gave up 8 bases; unmatched junction bases: 12. CDR1 DFQATT and CDR2 SNEGSKA come from the germline V gene (reference sequence). This CDR3 is built from 16 residues. The CDR3 coding sequence is TGCAGTGCTAGAGATCGGGGCGGGAGGACGTTAGATGAGCAGTTCTTC. It encodes CSARDRGGRTLDEQFF.

J is TRBJ1-2 and V is TRBV28; D remains ambiguous. The V gene's germline CDR1 is MDHEN and CDR2 SYDVKM. This CDR3 has 13 residues. Trimming removed 7 bases at V and 8 bases at J, with 17 bases between. CDR3 bases: TGTGCCAGCAAACTCCGGGGTATCGACGGCTACACCTTC. Protein sequence: CASKLRGIDGYTF.

This clonotype showed up many times. V and J are TRBV12-2 and TRBJ1-3; the D call in the table, TRBD1, was not verified against the DNA. TRBV12-2 constitutes a pseudogene. The CDR3 totals 17 residues. The CDR3 nucleotides read TGTGCAAGTCGCTTAGGCTCAACAGGGGAAGTTGAAAACACCATATATTTT. It encodes CASRLGSTGEVENTIYF.

This clonotype appeared many times. This chain links TRBV7-2 with TRBJ2-1; unclear D gene. Germline assignment: CDR1 SGHTA and CDR2 FQGNSA. The CDR3 consists of 16 residues. Trimming shortened V by 0 bases and J by 3 bases, and 12 bases separated the two germline ends. The CDR3 coding sequence is TGTGCCAGCAGCTTAGCCCATAGAAGAAGCTACAATGAGCAGTTCTTC. Residues: CASSLAHRRSYNEQFF.

This clonotype has more than one count but fewer than ten. The gene calls are TRBV10-1 and TRBJ1-1; 7 bases match TRBD1. The junction had 7 bases not matched to a gene; V was cut back by 6 bases and J by 9 bases. This CDR3 is 12 amino acids long. Looked up from germline, CDR1 is WNHNN and CDR2 is SYGVQD (reference sequence). The CDR3 DNA follows: TGCGCCAGCAGCGATAGAGGGGGCAAAGCTTTCTTT. Translated, it gives CASSDRGGKAFF.

Ten or more counts support this clonotype. The chain joins TRBV18 to TRBJ2-7; tentatively, D is TRBD1 (5 bases). The CDR3 spans 13 residues. V lost 1 base to trimming and J lost 7 bases, with 11 bases between them. Germline CDR1 and CDR2: KGHSH and LQKENI. The chain's CDR3 is CASSPRGKGEQYF. CDR3 nucleotides: TGTGCCAGCTCACCACGGGGAAAGGGGGAGCAGTACTTC.

In the case of this clonotype: Germline and junction disagree at one end, which may indicate a read error. The chain uses TRBV29-1 and TRBJ2-5; D gene unclear. CDR1 is SQVTM and CDR2 is ANQGSEA in the germline V gene. The CDR3 loop spans 11 amino acids. CDR3 amino acids: CSEGSKHYPLF. The CDR3 DNA follows: TGCAGCGAGGGCTCGAAACACTACCCTCTTTTC.

This clonotype has only a few counts. The chain recombines TRBV30 with TRBJ2-2, with 12 bases aligning to TRBD2. Germline V lookup: CDR1 GTSNPN, CDR2 SVGIG (reference sequence). This CDR3 is 14 amino acids long. Trimming removed 6 bases from V and 6 bases from J; junction bases left unmatched: 5. DNA of the CDR3: TGTGCCTGTTATCGACTAGCGGGAGCCGGGGAGCTGTTTTTT. Protein sequence: CACYRLAGAGELFF. Filled out from reference TRBV30 and TRBJ2-2, the complete variable domain reads SQTIHQWPATLVQPVGSPLSLECTVEGTSNPNLYWYRQAAGRGLQLLFYSVGIGQISSEVPQNLSASRPQDRQFILSSKKLLLSDSGFYLCACYRLAGAGELFFGEGSRLTVL.

This clonotype came up many times. The rearrangement joins TRBV12-3 or TRBV12-4 to TRBJ1-5, with D tentatively TRBD1 (6 bases). V was shortened by 6 bases and J by 4 bases, with 19 bases between the two germline ends. The CDR3 is 16 amino acids. CDR3 amino acids: CASSSQPTGTNQPQHF. The CDR3 DNA sequence: TGTGCCAGCAGCTCGCAACCCACCGGGACAAATCAGCCCCAGCATTTT.